This TCR beta chain was recorded in a study of cytomegalovirus exposure and HLA in healthy donors. Study-level information: Genetic ancestry analysis placed over 75% of the roughly 400 donors that were genotyped in the Caucasian-associated cluster.

About this clone: What it recognizes is unknown.

A multiplex PCR was run with 60 Vbeta primers and 13 Jbeta primers. The table came from immunoSEQ multiplex PCR; TCRdb's copy has only in-frame clones and leaves some out. The sample consists of around 54,000 clones, about three quarters of them appearing once. This CDR3 spans 15 amino acids. Germline CDR1 SGHVS, CDR2 FQNEAQ. Trimming cost V 5 bases and J 1 base, with 12 bases left between them. Donors consisted of healthy bone marrow donors. Study-wide results and limits: The study had only CMV serostatus as immune exposure information. Specificity for CMV antigens was confirmed in vitro for a few of the CMV-associated chains.

Sequenced sample: PBMCs. V and J are TRBV7-8 and TRBJ1-5; a possible D gene is TRBD1 (6 bases). This TCR was recovered from a man aged 25 to 40 in good health and CMV-seropositive. The DNA for the CDR3 is TGTGCCAGCAGCATACAGGGTACGAGCAATCAGCCCCAGCATTTT. This codes for CASSIQGTSNQPQHF.